This T cell receptor beta chain was documented in a study of blood T cell repertoires in COVID-19 (TCRdb year 2020). About the full investigation: The collaborator samples originated in the United States, Italy and Spain and spanned the acute and convalescent phases of COVID-19. A de-identified subject ID, COVID-19 status, age in years and sex were almost always included in the sample metadata. The samples were drawn from the first 160 participants of the ongoing ImmuneRACE study and from 950 to 1,500 subjects provided by 6 global collaborators. HLA class I and class II types, where available, came from metadata supplied by the sample provider rather than from assay-based typing. Deeply sampled blood TCRbeta repertoires from subjects exposed to, actively infected with, or recovered from COVID-19 were included in the dataset. The prospective study material was composed of cDNA or gDNA derived from T cells, B-cell-depleted T cells, or PBMCs. A freely available public database, intended as a resource for researchers studying the immune response to SARS-CoV-2, is where the repertoires were released.

Findings and caveats that apply to the study as a whole: The amount of clinical and demographic metadata varied by source and participant and was provided uncurated.

One collaborating source in Seattle enrolled patients while the patients were actively infected and followed the patients over time throughout the course of disease. Each collaborating institution followed its own protocols to collect whole blood in K2EDTA tubes. Collaborator samples were shipped for TCRbeta analysis as frozen whole blood, isolated PBMCs, or DNA extracted from either sample type. This clone was seen a single time. Its antigen has not been determined. No per-base quality is available; no much larger clone lies one base away. TCRbeta CDR3 regions were amplified from genomic DNA using the immunoSEQ Assay, a bias-controlled multiplex PCR. The authors' analysis ran thus. Nucleated cell counts per sample were estimated from amplification of reference gene primers within the assay. Sequence reads were collapsed and filtered to measure the absolute abundance of every unique TCRbeta CDR3 rearrangement. For each sample, productive Simpson clonality was calculated as the square root of Simpson's diversity index across productive rearrangements. TCRdb re-hosts the immuneACCESS table, in-frame sequences only. Its copies lack some clones; in the studies checked, an unresolved V gene accounts for under half of them, and the cause for the rest is not known. The DNA was the basis for D and trimming; V, J and clone size are from that table. In all, the sample holds over 90,000 clones, and roughly 90% of those were seen once. 1.5% to 2.5% of the sample rests with the top ten.

V loses 3 bases of germline sequence and J loses 5 bases, and the interval between the two ends is 10 bases. According to the germline V gene, CDR1 reads KGHSH and CDR2 reads LQKENI. CDR3 length: 13 amino acids, cysteine to phenylalanine. Only the CDR3 DNA is retained, 39 bases long and in frame from the first base. This TCR came from a woman aged 45-59 years with COVID-19, enrolled during active disease. The source material was peripheral blood. Recombination connected TRBV18 to TRBJ1-1; the D region possibly corresponds to TRBD1 (6 bases align). DNA sequence: TGTGCCAGCTCACCGAAAGGGGGAACTGAAGCTTTCTTT. Protein translation: CASSPKGGTEAFF. The CDR3, completed at both ends by the reference TRBV18 and TRBJ1-1 genes, gives the full variable domain NAGVMQNPRHLVRRRGQEARLRCSPMKGHSHVYWYRQLPEEGLKFMVYLQKENIIDESGMPKERFSAEFPKEGPSILRIQQVVRGDSAAYFCASSPKGGTEAFFGQGTRLTVV.